The clone carrying this T cell receptor beta chain has a count of ten or more. The data stem from a study of T-cell reconstitution after alpha-beta-depleted transplantation in children. Germline V gene lookup returns CDR1 MDHEN and CDR2 SYDVKM. The CDR3 is 15 amino acids. Trimming removed 5 bases from V and 2 bases from J, with 15 bases in between. Library preparation (for TCRbeta) was performed with unique molecular identifiers. TCRdb used MiXCR to reprocess the PCR reads, holding one entry per CDR3 protein. The sample holds roughly 610,000 distinct CDR3 sequences, 10% to 13% seen once. The V and J genes are TRBV28 and TRBJ1-2; tentative D call: TRBD1 (6 bases). Material: PBMCs from the stem cell graft donor, obtained from the stem cell graft. This TCR was sampled from a human donor who donated a stem cell graft to a child with acute myeloid leukemia. CDR3 DNA: TGTGCCAGCAGTCCGCCCACAGGGATGAACTATGGCTACACCTTC. This translates into CASSPPTGMNYGYTF.